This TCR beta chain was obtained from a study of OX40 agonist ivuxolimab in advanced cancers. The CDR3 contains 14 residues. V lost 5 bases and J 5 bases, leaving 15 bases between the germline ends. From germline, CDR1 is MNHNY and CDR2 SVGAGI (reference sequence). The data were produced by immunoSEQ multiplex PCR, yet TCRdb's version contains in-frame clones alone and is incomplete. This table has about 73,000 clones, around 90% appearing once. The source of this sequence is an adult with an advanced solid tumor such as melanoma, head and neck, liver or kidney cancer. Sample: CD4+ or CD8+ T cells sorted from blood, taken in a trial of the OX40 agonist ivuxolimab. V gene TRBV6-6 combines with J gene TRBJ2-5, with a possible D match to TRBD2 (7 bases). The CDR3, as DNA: TGTGCCAGCAGTGTTCCGGGGGGCGGGGAGACCCAGTACTTC. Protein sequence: CASSVPGGGETQYF.